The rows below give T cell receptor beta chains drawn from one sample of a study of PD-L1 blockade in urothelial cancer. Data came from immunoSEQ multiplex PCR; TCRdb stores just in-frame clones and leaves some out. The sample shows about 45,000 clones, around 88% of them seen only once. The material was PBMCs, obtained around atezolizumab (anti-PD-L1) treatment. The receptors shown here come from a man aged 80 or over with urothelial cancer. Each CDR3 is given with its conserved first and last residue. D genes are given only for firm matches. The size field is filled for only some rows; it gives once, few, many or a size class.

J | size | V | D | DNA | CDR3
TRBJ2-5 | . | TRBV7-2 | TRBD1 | TGTGCCAGCAGCTTCAGACAGGGAAAAGAGACCCAGTACTTC | CASSFRQGKETQYF
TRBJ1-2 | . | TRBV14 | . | TGTGCCAGCTCCTCCCGCTTGCGTGGCTACACCTTC | CASSSRLRGYTF
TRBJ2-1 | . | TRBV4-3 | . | TGCGCCAGCAGCCATGATCAGGGGACGGAGCAGTTCTTC | CASSHDQGTEQFF
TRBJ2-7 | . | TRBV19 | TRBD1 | TGTGCCAGTAGATTTGGGACAGGGGGACCCTACGAGCAGTACTTC | CASRFGTGGPYEQYF
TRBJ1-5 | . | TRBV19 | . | TGTGCCAGTAGTGATAGGACAGAACAGCCCCAGCATTTT | CASSDRTEQPQHF
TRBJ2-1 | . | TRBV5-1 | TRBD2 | TGCGCCAGCAGCCCCGGGACTAGATACAATGAGCAGTTCTTC | CASSPGTRYNEQFF
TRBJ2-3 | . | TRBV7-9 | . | TGTGCCAGCAGCTCGACAGAAACAGGGGATACGCAGTATTTT | CASSSTETGDTQYF
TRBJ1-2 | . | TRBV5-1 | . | TGCGCCAGCAGCCTGACTCCGGGATCCCTTAACTATGGCTACACCTTC | CASSLTPGSLNYGYTF
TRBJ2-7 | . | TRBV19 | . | TGTGCCAGTAGTGCGGGACCGTCGACCTACGAGCAGTACTTC | CASSAGPSTYEQYF
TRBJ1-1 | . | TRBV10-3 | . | TGTGCCATCAGTGAGTCGGAGGCAGGCACTGAAGCTTTCTTT | CAISESEAGTEAFF
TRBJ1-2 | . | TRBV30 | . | TGTGCCTGGAGTTTAAGCCACAGGGCAGACGTAGGTGGCTACACCTTC | CAWSLSHRADVGGYTF
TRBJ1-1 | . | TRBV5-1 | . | TGCGCCAGCTTCGAACAGGGAATCCCTGAAGCTTTCTTT | CASFEQGIPEAFF
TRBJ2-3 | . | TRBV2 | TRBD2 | TGTGCCAGCAGACTAGCGGGGTCCACAGATACGCAGTATTTT | CASRLAGSTDTQYF
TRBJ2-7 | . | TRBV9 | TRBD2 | TGTGCCAGCAGCCCTCGGACTAGCGGGAGGTTTGAGCAGTACTTC | CASSPRTSGRFEQYF
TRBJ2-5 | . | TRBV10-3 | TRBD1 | TGTGCCATCAGTGTAGGACAGGGGGCTTTCGCAGAGACCCAGTACTTC | CAISVGQGAFAETQYF
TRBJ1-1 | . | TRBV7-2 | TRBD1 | TGTGCCAGCAGCTCGGGACAGGTCACTGAAGCTTTCTTT | CASSSGQVTEAFF
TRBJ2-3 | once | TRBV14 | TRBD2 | TGTGCCAGTAGCCAAGAGCCCCGGGCTAGCGGGAAACACACTACGCAGTATTTT | CASSQEPRASGKHTTQYF
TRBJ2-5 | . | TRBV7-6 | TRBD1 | TGTGCCAGCAGCCCCCGGACAGGGGGAGGGTCGGAGACCCAGTACTTC | CASSPRTGGGSETQYF
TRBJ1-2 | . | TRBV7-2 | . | TGTGCCAGCAGCTTAGCGCGGACAGAGAAGGGCTACACCTTC | CASSLARTEKGYTF
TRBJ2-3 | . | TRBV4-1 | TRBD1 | TGCGCCAGCAGCCTCTCCGGGACAGGGAAAACAGATACGCAGTATTTT | CASSLSGTGKTDTQYF
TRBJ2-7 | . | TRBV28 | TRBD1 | TGTGCCAGCAGTTCCGGACAGGGAATCTACGAGCAGTACTTC | CASSSGQGIYEQYF